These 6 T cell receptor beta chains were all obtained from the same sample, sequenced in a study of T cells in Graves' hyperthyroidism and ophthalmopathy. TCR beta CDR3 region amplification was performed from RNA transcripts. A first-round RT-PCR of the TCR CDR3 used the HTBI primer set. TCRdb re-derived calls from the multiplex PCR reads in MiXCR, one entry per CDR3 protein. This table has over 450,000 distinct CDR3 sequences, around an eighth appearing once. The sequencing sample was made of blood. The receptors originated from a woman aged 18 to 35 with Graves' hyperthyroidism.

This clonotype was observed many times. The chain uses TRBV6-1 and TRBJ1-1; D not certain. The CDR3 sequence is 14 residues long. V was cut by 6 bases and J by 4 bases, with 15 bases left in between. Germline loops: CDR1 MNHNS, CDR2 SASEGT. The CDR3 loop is CASSKGPSATEAFF. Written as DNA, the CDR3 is TGTGCCAGCAGCAAAGGGCCCTCTGCCACTGAAGCTTTCTTT.

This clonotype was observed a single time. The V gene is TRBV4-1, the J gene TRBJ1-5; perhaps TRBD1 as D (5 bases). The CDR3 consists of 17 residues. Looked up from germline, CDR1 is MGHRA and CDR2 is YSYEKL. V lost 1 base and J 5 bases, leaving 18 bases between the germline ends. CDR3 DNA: TGCGCCAGCAGCCAAGTTCCTGGGGACCGGAGGGATCAGCCCCAGCATTTT. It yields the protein CASSQVPGDRRDQPQHF.

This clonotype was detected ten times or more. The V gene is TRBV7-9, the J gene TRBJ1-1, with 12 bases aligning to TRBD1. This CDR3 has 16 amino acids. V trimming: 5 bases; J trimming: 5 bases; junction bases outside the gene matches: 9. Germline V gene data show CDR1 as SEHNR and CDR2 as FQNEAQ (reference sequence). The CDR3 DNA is TGTGCCAGCAGCCGTGGGACAGGGGGCACGGGTACTGAAGCTTTCTTT. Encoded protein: CASSRGTGGTGTEAFF.

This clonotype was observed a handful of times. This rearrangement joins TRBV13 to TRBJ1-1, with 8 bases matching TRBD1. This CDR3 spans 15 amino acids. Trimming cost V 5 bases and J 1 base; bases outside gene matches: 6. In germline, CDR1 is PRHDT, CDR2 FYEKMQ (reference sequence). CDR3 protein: CASSVMGQANTEAFF. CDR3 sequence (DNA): TGTGCCAGCAGCGTAATGGGACAGGCGAACACTGAAGCTTTCTTT. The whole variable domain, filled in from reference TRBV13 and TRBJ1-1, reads AAGVIQSPRHLIKEKRETATLKCYPIPRHDTVYWYQQGPGQDPQFLISFYEKMQSDKGSIPDRFSAQQFSDYHSELNMSSLELGDSALYFCASSVMGQANTEAFFGQGTRLTVV.

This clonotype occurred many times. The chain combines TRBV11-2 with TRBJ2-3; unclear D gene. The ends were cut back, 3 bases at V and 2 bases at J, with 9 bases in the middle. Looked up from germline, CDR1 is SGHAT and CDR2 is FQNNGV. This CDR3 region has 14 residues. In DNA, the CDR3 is TGTGCCAGCAGCTTTAGTAGGTTCACAGATACGCAGTATTTT. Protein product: CASSFSRFTDTQYF.

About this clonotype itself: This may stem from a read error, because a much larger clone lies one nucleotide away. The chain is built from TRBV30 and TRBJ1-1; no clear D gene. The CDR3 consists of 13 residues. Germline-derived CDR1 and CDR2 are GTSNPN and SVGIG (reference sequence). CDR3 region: CAWCVRWEGEAFF. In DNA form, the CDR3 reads TGTGCCTGGTGTGTCCGGTGGGAGGGTGAAGCTTTCTTT.